A single sample is the source of the 24 T cell receptor beta chains below, sequenced in a study of blood T cell repertoires in COVID-19. Data came from immunoSEQ multiplex PCR; TCRdb stores just in-frame clones and leaves some out. The sample yields roughly 500,000 clones, about 91% seen once. Material for sequencing was peripheral blood. The receptors stem from a man between 18 and 35 years old with COVID-19, enrolled during active disease.

The CDR3 DNA reads as TGTGCCAGTGTTCAGGACAGGGAGTTTGAAGCTTTCTTT. Its protein product is CASVQDREFEAFF. The chain joins TRBV19 to TRBJ1-1; 8 nucleotides align to TRBD1. Trimming at V came to 8 bases and at J to 7 bases, leaving 9 bases not matched to a gene. CDR1 LNHDA and CDR2 SQIVND come from the germline V gene (reference sequence). This CDR3 contains 13 residues.

The chain combines TRBV25-1 with TRBJ1-6; TRBD1 aligns across 7 bases. J gave up 9 bases and V 7 bases, and 3 bases lay outside the gene matches. CDR1 MGHDK and CDR2 SYGVNS come from the germline V gene. The CDR3 has 12 residues. CDR3 amino acids: CASKGAASPLHF. The DNA of the CDR3 is TGTGCCAGCAAGGGGGCAGCTTCACCCCTCCACTTT.

The chain uses TRBV7-2 and TRBJ1-2; tentatively, D is TRBD1 (6 bases). Deletions cut 6 bases from V and 2 bases from J, with 13 bases between. In germline, CDR1 is SGHTA, CDR2 FQGNSA. The length of the CDR3 is 14 residues. CDR3 amino acids: CASRTVGANYGYTF. The CDR3 nucleotides are TGTGCCAGCAGAACGGTGGGGGCCAACTATGGCTACACCTTC.

The chain links TRBV27 to TRBJ2-5; 7 bases align to TRBD2. The CDR3 sequence is 15 residues long. Germline loops: CDR1 MNHEY, CDR2 SMNVEV (reference sequence). After removal of 4 bases from V and 4 bases from J, the junction contained 9 bases not matched to a gene. Here the CDR3 reads CASSWRGFVGETQYF. The CDR3 DNA reads TGTGCCAGCAGTTGGCGGGGGTTCGTGGGAGAGACCCAGTACTTC.

CDR3 region: CASSAPGTGQETQYF. CDR3 DNA: TGTGCCAGCAGCGCCCCCGGGACAGGACAAGAGACCCAGTACTTC. This chain uses TRBV7-9 with TRBJ2-5, with 8 bases aligning to TRBD1. The CDR3 totals 15 residues. V was clipped by 5 bases and J by 2 bases; unmatched bases: 7. CDR1 SEHNR and CDR2 FQNEAQ come from the germline V gene (reference sequence).

This chain joins TRBV5-1 and TRBJ2-3, with a tentative D call TRBD2 (5 bases). This CDR3 is 14 amino acids long. Germline V gene sequence: CDR1 SGHRS, CDR2 YFSETQ. Trimming stripped 4 bases from V and 0 bases from J, with 9 bases between. As DNA, the CDR3 is TGCGCCAGCAGCGCGTGGACTAGCACAGATACGCAGTATTTT. This gives the protein CASSAWTSTDTQYF.

This clone came up once. This chain connects TRBV19 to TRBJ1-2; the match to TRBD1 covers 7 bases. The junction had 13 bases not matched to a gene; V was cut back by 8 bases and J by 10 bases. The V gene's germline CDR1 is LNHDA and CDR2 SQIVND (reference sequence). CDR3 size: 13 residues. CDR3: CASDPGTAFDYTF. CDR3 nucleotides: TGTGCCAGTGACCCCGGGACAGCATTTGACTACACCTTC.

CDR3 protein: CASSPAGSYGYTF. Written as DNA, the CDR3 is TGTGCCAGCAGCCCCGCCGGTTCCTATGGCTACACCTTC. This chain connects TRBV27 to TRBJ1-2; D is ambiguous. Trimming took 6 bases from V and 4 from J, leaving 12 bases between them. This CDR3 spans 13 amino acids. CDR1 is MNHEY and CDR2 is SMNVEV in the germline V gene (reference sequence).

This rearrangement joins TRBV15 to TRBJ2-1; 7 bases are a match to TRBD2. The CDR3 loop spans 14 amino acids. Germline CDR1 is LNHNV and CDR2 is YYDKDF (reference sequence). Unmatched junction bases numbered 4, after V lost 3 bases and J lost 5 bases. CDR3 sequence: CATSSTGRDNEQFF. CDR3 in DNA: TGTGCCACCAGCAGCACGGGGAGGGACAATGAGCAGTTCTTC.

The genes are TRBV27 and TRBJ1-3; no definite D call. This CDR3 spans 14 amino acids. The germline V gene has CDR1 MNHEY and CDR2 SMNVEV (reference sequence). V dropped 0 bases and J dropped 1 base, with 4 bases sitting between them. The chain's CDR3 is CASSLSPSGNTIYF. As DNA, the CDR3 is TGTGCCAGCAGTTTATCTCCTTCTGGAAACACCATATATTTT.

The chain carries TRBV7-2 and TRBJ2-1, with TRBD1 as a possible D gene (5 bases). Germline V gene data show CDR1 as SGHTA and CDR2 as FQGNSA. V was cut by 2 bases and J by 4 bases, with 12 bases left in between. The CDR3 covers 15 residues. CDR3 nucleotide sequence: TGTGCCAGCAGCTTAATTGGGGCCGAATACAATGAGCAGTTCTTC. Translating gives CASSLIGAEYNEQFF.

Notes on this clone: Different DNA sequences within this sample yield the same CDR3. The CDR3 loop reads CATSDLRSSYNEQFF. Written as DNA, the CDR3 is TGTGCCACCAGTGATTTACGGAGCTCCTACAATGAGCAGTTCTTC. This chain connects TRBV24-1 to TRBJ2-1; the D is unclear. There are 15 residues in the CDR3. Germline loops: CDR1 KGHDR, CDR2 SFDVKD. The V and J ends lost 1 base and 0 bases respectively, with 6 bases between them.

Here the CDR3 DNA reads TGTGCCAGCAGCACCCCTAGCGGGAGGACGGGGTACAATGAGCAGTTCTTC. Protein product: CASSTPSGRTGYNEQFF. V usage is TRBV5-4 and J usage is TRBJ2-1; 11 nucleotides agree with TRBD2. CDR1 and CDR2 from the germline V gene are SGHNT and YYREEE (reference sequence). Trimming removed 4 bases from V and 4 bases from J; junction bases left unmatched: 10. This CDR3 region has 17 residues.

The genes are TRBV29-1 and TRBJ2-5; maybe TRBD1 (5 bases). V was cut by 5 bases and J by 5 bases, with 15 bases left in between. CDR3 length: 13 residues. Germline CDR1 SQVTM, CDR2 ANQGSEA. The CDR3 DNA reads as TGCAGCGTTCAAAGGACGCAGGGCGAGACCCAGTACTTC. Encoded protein: CSVQRTQGETQYF.

V is TRBV15 and J is TRBJ1-4; 9 nucleotides agree with TRBD1. Trimming took 5 bases from V and 6 from J; bases not matched to a gene: 7. CDR1 is LNHNV and CDR2 is YYDKDF in the germline V gene (reference sequence). The CDR3 has 15 amino acids. Written as DNA, the CDR3 is TGTGCCACCAGCCGCTCCGGGACAGGGTATGAAAAACTGTTTTTT. This gives the protein CATSRSGTGYEKLFF.

V gene TRBV19 combines with J gene TRBJ2-3; D gene uncertain. The germline V and J ends were trimmed by 6 bases and 0 bases, with 13 bases remaining between them. Germline CDR1 LNHDA, CDR2 SQIVND (reference sequence). This CDR3 is built from 15 residues. The CDR3 reads CASSPMAGSTDTQYF. In nucleotides, the CDR3 is TGTGCCAGTAGCCCTATGGCAGGAAGCACAGATACGCAGTATTTT.

The sample holds one count of this clone. This sequence may be a read error, since a much larger clone differs from it by one base. The sample carries other DNA sequences with the same CDR3. This chain uses TRBV11-2 with TRBJ2-7; no firm D call. CDR1 and CDR2 (germline): SGHAT, FQNNGV. V dropped 6 bases and J dropped 0 bases, with 6 bases sitting between them. CDR3 length: 12 residues. The CDR3 here is CASSSSSYEQYF. The CDR3 DNA sequence: TGTGCCAGCAGTTCTAGCTCCTACGAGCAGTACTTC.

J is TRBJ1-6 and V is TRBV7-9; weak D call: TRBD1 (6 bases). The V gene's germline CDR1 is SEHNR and CDR2 FQNEAQ (reference sequence). This CDR3 spans 14 amino acids. V lost 5 bases and J lost 5, with 10 bases in between. The CDR3 spells CASSARTDNSPLHF. As DNA, the CDR3 is TGTGCCAGCAGCGCTCGGACAGATAATTCACCCCTCCACTTT.

This clone has only one observation. This sequence joins TRBV19 and TRBJ2-7; the D gene is possibly TRBD2 (5 bases). Germline CDR1 LNHDA, CDR2 SQIVND (reference sequence). The CDR3 contains 13 residues. With 5 bases removed from V and 5 bases from J, the gap between germline ends came to 13 bases. CDR3 sequence (DNA): TGTGCCAGTAGTCGAGGAACGCGGGACGAGCAGTACTTC. As protein: CASSRGTRDEQYF.

The genes are TRBV7-9 and TRBJ2-1, with TRBD2 identical over 7 bases. The V segment lost 2 bases and the J segment 8 bases; nucleotides outside the gene matches: 9. There are 15 residues in the CDR3. Germline loops: CDR1 SEHNR, CDR2 FQNEAQ (reference sequence). CDR3 sequence: CASSLIREGPDEQFF. CDR3 nucleotides: TGTGCCAGCAGCTTAATAAGGGAGGGCCCCGATGAGCAGTTCTTC.

This clone has only one observation. V gene TRBV19 combines with J gene TRBJ1-1; tentatively, D is TRBD1 (6 bases). This CDR3 comprises 15 residues. Germline loops: CDR1 LNHDA, CDR2 SQIVND (reference sequence). V was cut by 5 bases and J by 0 bases, with 13 bases left in between. CDR3 sequence: CASSLMTGLNTEAFF. CDR3 in DNA: TGTGCCAGTAGTCTGATGACAGGATTGAACACTGAAGCTTTCTTT.

This clone was seen a few times. One junction end does not reproduce the germline sequence, and a read error may be involved. V gene TRBV19 combines with J gene TRBJ1-5; unclear D gene. The CDR3 is 14 residues long. Germline-derived CDR1 and CDR2 are LNHDA and SQIVND (reference sequence). CDR3 amino acids: CASSILASTQPQHF. CDR3 coding DNA: TGTGCCAGTAGTATCTTAGCCAGCACTCAGCCCCAGCATTTT.

This sequence joins TRBV5-1 and TRBJ2-1; TRBD2 agrees at 10 bases. Germline V gene lookup returns CDR1 SGHRS and CDR2 YFSETQ. V lost 5 bases and J lost 4; bases outside the gene matches: 6. The CDR3 loop spans 15 amino acids. The CDR3 is CASRTSGPTYNEQFF. Written as DNA, the CDR3 is TGCGCCAGCAGGACTAGCGGGCCGACTTACAATGAGCAGTTCTTC. Variable domain in full (rest from reference TRBV5-1 and TRBJ2-1): KAGVTQTPRYLIKTRGQQVTLSCSPISGHRSVSWYQQTPGQGLQFLFEYFSETQRNKGNFPGRFSGRQFSNSRSEMNVSTLELGDSALYLCASRTSGPTYNEQFFGPGTRLTVL.

CDR3 DNA sequence: TGTGCCAGCAGTTTAACGGGACAGGGGTTCCTCTATGGCTACACCTTC. Residues: CASSLTGQGFLYGYTF. The rearrangement uses TRBV27 and TRBJ1-2; 10 bases line up with TRBD1. V was clipped by 2 bases and J by 4 bases; unmatched bases: 7. The CDR3 has 16 residues. The germline V gene encodes CDR1 MNHEY and CDR2 SMNVEV (reference sequence).